The present T cell receptor beta chain was sequenced within a study of T cells in Graves' hyperthyroidism and ophthalmopathy. Exclusions: uncontrolled infection, other autoimmune disease, pregnancy, lactation. Diagnostic assessment was based on clinical symptoms, serum thyroxine and TRAb, thyroid ultrasound and orbital computed tomography. Amplification of TCR beta CDR3 regions used RNA as the template. HTBI primers were the set used in a first-round RT-PCR of the TCR CDR3. Each CDR3 protein gets one entry after TCRdb re-called the multiplex PCR reads with MiXCR. This repertoire shows under 400,000 distinct CDR3 sequences, roughly 15% found once; its top ten account for under 25%. This clonotype was recorded many times. Germline CDR1 MDHEN, CDR2 SYDVKM. There are 16 residues in the CDR3. V lost 3 bases and J lost 4; bases outside the gene matches: 9.

This chain links TRBV28 with TRBJ2-5; 9 bases line up with TRBD2. Sequencing was performed on blood. The origin of this receptor is a woman aged 55-69 years with Graves' ophthalmopathy. The CDR3 region is CASSLPSGGPRETQYF. The CDR3 DNA reads TGTGCCAGCAGTTTGCCCAGCGGGGGGCCCCGAGAGACCCAGTACTTC.